Ten or more counts support the clone carrying this T cell receptor beta chain. The sample originates from a study of T cells in Graves' hyperthyroidism and ophthalmopathy. The wider study: Peripheral blood was acquired at first diagnosis, ahead of any therapy whatsoever.

Clinical symptoms, serum thyroxine, TRAb, thyroid ultrasound and orbital computed tomography informed diagnoses. TCR beta CDR3 sequences were amplified from RNA transcripts. The TCR CDR3 was amplified in a first-round RT-PCR using the HTBI primer set. Each CDR3 protein is one row after TCRdb ran MiXCR on the multiplex PCR reads. The sample includes a few hundred thousand distinct CDR3 sequences, about a sixth seen only once; the top ten take under 3.5%. Germline lookup yields CDR1 SGHRS and CDR2 YFSETQ. The CDR3 covers 15 residues. Trimming pared 4 bases from V and 5 bases from J, leaving 18 bases between.

This TCR derives from a woman aged 40 to 55 with Graves' ophthalmopathy. The chain has TRBV5-1 and TRBJ1-2, with a weak D call TRBD1 (5 bases). The sequencing input was blood. CDR3 in amino acids: CASSNPQGGDYGYTF. The CDR3, as DNA: TGCGCCAGCAGCAACCCTCAGGGAGGTGATTATGGCTACACCTTC.